The clone carrying this T cell receptor (beta chain) was observed many times. Its antigen is not identified. A single run covered 15-18 subjects with over 180 million TCR-beta sequences. TCRdb ran MiXCR on the 5' RACE reads and lists one entry per CDR3 protein. The sample consists of 45,000 or so distinct CDR3 sequences, under 25% of them appearing once. The data belong to a study of neurological immune-mediated disorders. Study-level findings and limits: CDR3 amino acid sequences found in expanded clones were never shared across subjects, suggesting private repertoires in all groups. TCR clonal expansion peaked in HTLV-1-associated myelopathy patients and was lowest in multiple sclerosis patients.

Time point denoted: technical triplicate 3. Unsorted libraries were prepared from 2 million PBMCs that had been stored at -80 C. The sequenced material came from PBMCs. This TCR was sampled from a man in his 60s with HTLV-1-associated myelopathy (HAM/TSP).

CDR3 DNA: TGTGCCAGCAGGGGGTTCGATCAGTACTTC. It codes for CASRGFDQYF. This chain connects TRBV6-6 to TRBJ2-7; no clear D. V lost 6 bases and J lost 10, with 10 bases in between. The germline V gene has CDR1 MNHNY and CDR2 SVGAGI (reference sequence). The CDR3 is 10 amino acids.